Shown below are 14 T cell receptor beta chains from a single sample sequenced in a study of CD8+ T cells in alopecia areata. Cells that came from pooled cutaneous lymph nodes were sorted using CD4, CD8alpha, NKG2D, NKG2ACE and other markers. TCR sequencing used cDNA made by reverse transcription of extracted RNA. Clones were sequenced by immunoSEQ multiplex PCR, and TCRdb holds only the in-frame ones, with some missing. Listed for the sample are 200,000 to 300,000 clones, none seen a single time. Material for sequencing was CD4+ T cells sorted from a lymph node. All receptors come from a C3H/HeJ mouse with alopecia areata. These mice share the MHC haplotype H2-k.

This clone appeared a few times. A much larger clone sits a single nucleotide away, making a read error possible. Gene names denote mouse genes. The CDR3 is cut off 4 residues early in the read; its end comes from the germline J gene. The V gene is TRBV5, the J gene TRBJ2-1; D is possibly TRBD1 (6 bases). Germline CDR1 and CDR2: LGHNA and YNLKQL (reference sequence). Trimming removed 4 bases at V and 3 bases at J, with 10 bases between. The CDR3 has 14 residues. The sequenced CDR3 bases are TGTGCCAGCAGCCCCGGGACAATCTATGCT. As protein: CASSPGTIYA. The full CDR3 sequence reads CASSPGTIYAEQFF.

A note on this clone: Germline and genes here are mouse. The read finishes 4 residues shy of the CDR3 end, and the germline J gene is used to complete it. The rearrangement links TRBV19 to TRBJ2-7; TRBD2 matches 7 bases. V lost 6 bases, J lost 0 bases, and 6 bases stayed unmatched. This CDR3 has 14 residues. Germline-derived CDR1 and CDR2 are FNHDT and SITEND (reference sequence). The CDR3 protein is CASTLWGNSYEQYF. CDR3 DNA, as far as it was read: TGTGCCAGCACCCTCTGGGGGAACTCCTAT.

About this clone: Mouse germline and gene names are used. The read ends 3 residues early relative to the CDR3; the germline J gene fills the gap. This chain links TRBV1 with TRBJ1-6; D is possibly TRBD1 (5 bases). TRBJ1-6 is filed as an ORF, its function uncertain. The CDR3 spans 16 residues. Germline loops: CDR1 NSQYPW, CDR2 LRSPGD (reference sequence). Between the trimmed V and J ends, which lost 0 bases and 7 bases, there was a span of 13 bases. CDR3 DNA (partial): TGCACCTGCAGTGCAGATCGGGGGGGAGGGAATTCGCCC. This translates into CTCSADRGGGNSP. The CDR3 as a whole reads CTCSADRGGGNSPLYF.

In this sample, this clone turned up a few times. Gene names refer to mouse genes. The CDR3 DNA, read in part, is TGTGCCAGCAGCTTCGGGGGGACTAGTGCAGAA. This translates into CASSFGGTSAE. The whole CDR3 sequence is CASSFGGTSAETLYF. The chain couples TRBV4 to TRBJ2-3; a possible D gene is TRBD2 (6 bases). The CDR3 goes on 4 residues after the read ends, and that part is filled in from the germline J gene. This CDR3 has 15 residues. Germline CDR1 is LGHDT and CDR2 is YNNKQL (reference sequence). Trimming pared 4 bases from V and 0 bases from J, leaving 11 bases between.

This clone was seen only a few times. Gene labels here are mouse ones. Sequencing ends 4 residues short of the CDR3 end; the germline J gene provides the rest. The sample carries other DNA sequences with the same CDR3. The rearrangement links TRBV1 to TRBJ1-1, with D possibly being TRBD1 (6 bases). The germline CDR1 and CDR2 sequences are NSQYPW and LRSPGD (reference sequence). The CDR3 is 13 amino acids. Trimming removed 1 base at V and 3 bases at J, with 6 bases between. The sequenced CDR3 bases are TGCACCTGCAGTGCAGGACAGGACACA. Its protein is CTCSAGQDT. The complete CDR3 reads CTCSAGQDTEVFF.

A few counts support this clone. Here the gene names and germline are mouse. The read ends 4 residues early relative to the CDR3; the germline J gene fills the gap. The V gene is TRBV14, the J gene TRBJ2-2; the match to TRBD1 covers 9 bases. V lost 5 bases to trimming and J lost 4 bases; unmatched junction nucleotides: 3. The V gene's germline CDR1 is SGHDT and CDR2 FRDEAV. The CDR3 runs to 14 residues. The sequenced CDR3 bases are TGTGCCAGCAGACAGGGGGCGAGCACCGGG. It is translated as CASRQGASTG. The CDR3 in its entirety is CASRQGASTGQLYF.

Concerning this clone itself: Germline and genes: mouse. The read falls 3 residues short of the CDR3 end, and the missing part is taken from the germline J gene. This specimen includes other DNA sequences encoding the same CDR3. The chain carries TRBV19 and TRBJ1-6; 10 bases match TRBD1. TRBJ1-6 is classed as an ORF, of uncertain function. From germline, CDR1 is FNHDT and CDR2 SITEND (reference sequence). The CDR3 is 15 residues long. V was clipped by 5 bases and J by 3 bases; unmatched bases: 2. CDR3 loop: CASRRTGGYNSPLYF. CDR3 bases read: TGTGCCAGCAGGCGGACAGGGGGCTATAATTCGCCC.

About this clone: Gene labels here are mouse ones. The sequenced fragment ends 4 residues before the CDR3 boundary, so the rest is inferred from the germline J gene. The chain carries TRBV31 and TRBJ2-2; 9 bases are a match to TRBD2. The germline gives CDR1 GKSSPN, CDR2 SITVG. This CDR3 contains 15 residues. J gave up 0 bases and V 4 bases, and 3 bases lay outside the gene matches. The CDR3 here is CAWTGTGTNTGQLYF. The sequenced part of the CDR3 DNA is TGTGCCTGGACGGGGACTGGGACAAACACCGGG.

Comments on this clone: Genes here carry mouse names. From the germline J gene comes the end of the CDR3, since the read stops 4 residues before it. The V call is TRBV19, the J call TRBJ2-1; tentative D call: TRBD2 (6 bases). This CDR3 contains 16 residues. The V end was cut by 5 bases, the J end by 1 base, with 16 bases between. Germline V gene sequence: CDR1 FNHDT, CDR2 SITEND (reference sequence). CDR3 DNA (partial): TGTGCCAGCAGACCATCATACTGGGAGAACTATGCT. Translated: CASRPSYWENYA. The full CDR3 reads CASRPSYWENYAEQFF.

Concerning this clone: Any gene name here is a mouse gene name. The read ends 4 residues shy of where the CDR3 ends; the end is completed using the germline J gene. The rearrangement links TRBV19 to TRBJ2-5, with 9 bases that match TRBD1. The trim removed 5 bases at V and 3 bases at J, leaving 7 bases unmatched. CDR1 is FNHDT, CDR2 SITEND, per germline (reference sequence). This CDR3 has 15 amino acids. CDR3 bases read: TGTGCCAGCAGCGGGGACAGGGCAACACAAGAC. It translates to CASSGDRATQD. The whole CDR3 reads CASSGDRATQDTQYF.

This clone was counted only a few times. It may be a read error: a sequence one base away is much more abundant. Germline and genes here are mouse. The read falls 4 residues short of the CDR3 end, and the missing part is taken from the germline J gene. The same CDR3 can be traced to other DNA sequences in this sample. The chain joins TRBV13-1 to TRBJ2-3; 7 bases agree with TRBD1. This CDR3 region has 14 residues. CDR1 is NSHNY, CDR2 SYGAGN, per germline. The ends lost 3 bases at V and 0 bases at J; junction bases unmatched: 1. CDR3: CASSGTGSAETLYF. The CDR3 DNA, read in part, is TGTGCCAGCAGTGGGACAGGTAGTGCAGAA.

This clone was counted only a few times. Gene names refer to mouse genes. The read ends 4 residues shy of where the CDR3 ends; the end is completed using the germline J gene. The chain recombines TRBV31 with TRBJ1-1, with D perhaps TRBD1 (6 bases). Per the germline V gene, CDR1 is GKSSPN and CDR2 is SITVG. The CDR3 loop spans 12 amino acids. CDR3 bases read: TGTGCCTGGAGGCCAACAGGGTCA. It is translated as CAWRPTGS. The entire CDR3 protein is CAWRPTGSEVFF.

As to this clone: All gene names here are mouse names. The CDR3 goes on 4 residues after the read ends, and that part is filled in from the germline J gene. The chain recombines TRBV31 with TRBJ2-1; 8 positions match TRBD2. The V segment lost 1 base and the J segment 0 bases; nucleotides outside the gene matches: 5. Germline CDR1 and CDR2: GKSSPN and SITVG. This CDR3 spans 16 amino acids. CDR3: CAWSHTGGHNYAEQFF. Incomplete CDR3 DNA: TGTGCCTGGAGTCATACTGGGGGCCATAACTATGCT.

This clone was counted between two and nine times. Gene names follow the mouse nomenclature. Sequencing ends 4 residues short of the CDR3 end; the germline J gene provides the rest. This chain uses TRBV17 with TRBJ2-5; TRBD2 matches 8 bases. Trimming cost V 0 bases and J 2 bases; bases outside gene matches: 4. CDR3 size: 16 residues. Germline V lookup: CDR1 MNHDT, CDR2 YYDKIL. CDR3 amino acids: CASSRDNTGGQDTQYF. The sequenced part of the CDR3 DNA is TGTGCTAGCAGTAGAGATAACACTGGGGGCCAAGAC.